The rows below give T cell receptor beta chains drawn from one sample of a study of beta chain features in type 1 diabetes. Using immunoSEQ multiplex PCR, the repertoire was profiled, and TCRdb retains in-frame clones only, with some absent. The data hold 900,000 or so clones, with 15% to 20% observed a single time. The sequenced sample was naive CD4+ T cells from blood. These TCRs come from a woman between 18 and 30 years old in good health. Both conserved end residues are part of each CDR3. The D gene is left open where the match is weak. Some rows have no size entry. The others give once, few or many, or a class for an expanded clone.

size: -
V: TRBV4-1
J: TRBJ1-2
D: TRBD1
CDR3: CASSHHSLRDRVLLGYTF
DNA: TGCGCCAGCAGCCACCATAGCCTCCGGGACAGGGTTCTTCTTGGCTACACCTTC

size: -
V: TRBV11-2
J: TRBJ2-1
D: -
CDR3: CASTLRRGGPEQFF
DNA: TGTGCCAGCACCCTACGTCGCGGGGGCCCAGAGCAGTTCTTC

size: -
V: TRBV5-6
J: TRBJ2-1
D: -
CDR3: CASSLAGEVSYNEQFF
DNA: TGTGCCAGCAGCTTGGCCGGTGAAGTCTCCTACAATGAGCAGTTCTTC

size: few
V: TRBV7-2
J: TRBJ1-2
D: -
CDR3: CASSLRQDYGYTF
DNA: TGTGCCAGCAGCTTGCGGCAGGACTATGGCTACACCTTC

size: few
V: TRBV5-4
J: TRBJ2-5
D: -
CDR3: CASSHGQRQETQYF
DNA: TGTGCCAGCAGCCACGGCCAGCGCCAAGAGACCCAGTACTTC

size: few
V: TRBV28
J: TRBJ1-5
D: TRBD1
CDR3: CASRLTQGAASNQPQHF
DNA: TGTGCCAGCAGACTCACTCAGGGGGCGGCTAGCAATCAGCCCCAGCATTTT

size: -
V: TRBV7-2
J: TRBJ2-1
D: TRBD2
CDR3: CASSRGLAVYNEQFF
DNA: TGTGCCAGCAGCCGCGGACTAGCGGTCTACAATGAGCAGTTCTTC

size: few
V: TRBV2
J: TRBJ2-3
D: TRBD2
CDR3: CASSEVTSGTDTQYF
DNA: TGTGCCAGCAGTGAAGTCACTAGCGGCACAGATACGCAGTATTTT

size: few
V: TRBV10-3
J: TRBJ1-1
D: -
CDR3: CAISWTPARSTEAFF
DNA: TGTGCCATCAGTTGGACCCCCGCTCGGAGCACTGAAGCTTTCTTT

size: few
V: TRBV7-2
J: TRBJ2-2
D: TRBD2
CDR3: CASRPTSGITGELFF
DNA: TGTGCCAGCAGACCGACTAGCGGGATCACCGGGGAGCTGTTTTTT

size: few
V: TRBV4-3
J: TRBJ1-2
D: TRBD1
CDR3: CASSPGDRVGYGYTF
DNA: TGCGCCAGCAGCCCGGGGGACAGGGTCGGCTATGGCTACACCTTC

size: -
V: TRBV2
J: TRBJ1-1
D: -
CDR3: CASSRRGRDTEAFF
DNA: TGTGCCAGCAGCCGTCGGGGTAGGGACACTGAAGCTTTCTTT

size: few
V: TRBV28
J: TRBJ2-5
D: -
CDR3: CASSSGETQYF
DNA: TGTGCCAGCAGTTCTGGAGAAACCCAGTACTTC

size: -
V: TRBV28
J: TRBJ2-1
D: TRBD2
CDR3: CASSSAAGGARNEQFF
DNA: TGTGCCAGCAGTTCGGCAGCGGGAGGGGCTAGGAATGAGCAGTTCTTC